The TCR beta chain described here comes from a study of blood T cell repertoires in COVID-19. Turning to the study itself: The origin of the acute and convalescent COVID-19 samples was the United States, Italy and Spain.

CDR1 and CDR2 from the germline V gene are MNHEY and SVGEGT. The J segment lost 4 bases and the V segment lost 0 bases, leaving 6 bases of the junction unmatched. The CDR3 covers 15 residues. Original methodology: Researchers report that nucleated cell counts were estimated from reference gene primer amplification. Assay: immunoSEQ multiplex PCR; the TCRdb copy retains only in-frame clones and omits some. That table gives V, J and clone size, and the DNA gave D and trimming. The table lists about 320,000 clones, roughly 90% of them singletons, with approximately 6.5% in the top ten. This rearrangement joins TRBV6-2 or TRBV6-3 to TRBJ2-7; TRBD1 matches at 7 bases. The sample consisted of peripheral blood. This receptor was taken from a man between 18 and 35 years old who had recovered from COVID-19. The chain's CDR3 is CASSYSSVGQYEQYF. The CDR3 DNA reads TGTGCCAGCAGTTACTCCAGCGTGGGACAGTACGAGCAGTACTTC.